This section outlines one T cell receptor (beta chain) sequence together with its context. Its antigen remains unidentified. The data derive from a study of OX40 agonist ivuxolimab in advanced cancers. Across the study: Three patients, one with hepatocellular carcinoma and two with cutaneous melanoma, responded partially.

CDR3 length equals 17 residues. Losses at the gene ends were 4 bases for V and 2 bases for J; bases not matched to a gene: 12. CDR1 is SGHRS and CDR2 is YFSETQ in the germline V gene. Using immunoSEQ multiplex PCR, the repertoire was profiled, and TCRdb retains in-frame clones only, with some absent. This sample has roughly 18,000 clones; around 69% occur once, and the top ten carry roughly 19%. Regarding the study as a whole: Relative to CD4+, CD8+ T cells held more expanded clones on average.

The receptor was derived from an adult with an advanced solid tumor such as melanoma, head and neck, liver or kidney cancer. The sequenced sample was CD4+ or CD8+ T cells sorted from blood, obtained in a trial of the OX40 agonist ivuxolimab. The genes are TRBV5-1 and TRBJ2-4, with 7 bases that match TRBD2. The CDR3 loop is CASSPIPREETKNIQYF. For the CDR3, the DNA is TGCGCCAGCAGCCCGATTCCCCGGGAGGAGACCAAAAACATTCAGTACTTC.